The rows below give T cell receptor beta chains drawn from one sample of a study of shared clonotypes between healthy human individuals. Libraries were prepared by immunoSEQ multiplex PCR; TCRdb keeps only in-frame clonotypes and omits some of them. Of 450,000 to 600,000 clones in the sample, approximately 79% were seen once. The sequencing input was PBMCs. These receptors came from a woman aged 40 to 50 in good health. Some clones in this sample may be carry-over from other donors' samples. The CDR3 runs from the conserved cysteine through the conserved F or W. The D gene is left open where the match is weak. Only some rows state a clone size, as once, few, many or a class for expanded clones.

v_call: TRBV7-9
d_call: .
cdr3_length: 13
clone_size: .
j_call: TRBJ1-5
cdr3_aa: CASSGQGDQPQHF
cdr3_nt: TGTGCCAGCAGCGGGCAGGGCGATCAGCCCCAGCATTTT

v_call: TRBV4-3
d_call: .
cdr3_length: 15
clone_size: .
j_call: TRBJ1-1
cdr3_aa: CASSQDPGQYTEAFF
cdr3_nt: TGCGCCAGCAGCCAAGATCCAGGACAGTACACTGAAGCCTTCTTT

v_call: TRBV15
d_call: .
cdr3_length: 15
clone_size: few
j_call: TRBJ1-1
cdr3_aa: CATSRDQRGFTEAFF
cdr3_nt: TGTGCCACCAGCAGAGATCAAAGAGGGTTCACTGAAGCTTTCTTT

v_call: TRBV2
d_call: .
cdr3_length: 15
clone_size: .
j_call: TRBJ1-1
cdr3_aa: CASSGWTAENAEAFF
cdr3_nt: TGTGCCAGCAGTGGTTGGACAGCCGAGAACGCTGAAGCTTTCTTT

v_call: TRBV27
d_call: TRBD1
cdr3_length: 17
clone_size: once
j_call: TRBJ2-4
cdr3_aa: CASSARTGTVAKNIQYF
cdr3_nt: TGTGCCAGCAGTGCAAGAACCGGGACAGTGGCCAAAAACATTCAGTACTTC

v_call: TRBV11-3
d_call: .
cdr3_length: 15
clone_size: .
j_call: TRBJ2-3
cdr3_aa: CASSRRSSGTDTQYF
cdr3_nt: TGTGCCAGCAGCCGGAGGTCTAGCGGCACAGATACGCAGTATTTT

v_call: TRBV4-2
d_call: .
cdr3_length: 14
clone_size: once
j_call: TRBJ2-3
cdr3_aa: CASSIDGVQDTQYF
cdr3_nt: TGTGCCAGCAGCATCGACGGGGTACAAGATACGCAGTATTTT

v_call: TRBV6-5
d_call: TRBD1
cdr3_length: 13
clone_size: few
j_call: TRBJ1-6
cdr3_aa: CASRGQTSSPLHF
cdr3_nt: TGTGCCAGCAGGGGACAGACCTCTTCACCCCTCCACTTT

v_call: TRBV4-3
d_call: TRBD1
cdr3_length: 17
clone_size: .
j_call: TRBJ2-7
cdr3_aa: CASSQDPTGYESYEQYF
cdr3_nt: TGCGCCAGCAGCCAAGATCCGACAGGGTACGAATCCTACGAGCAGTACTTC

v_call: TRBV19
d_call: .
cdr3_length: 17
clone_size: .
j_call: TRBJ1-1
cdr3_aa: CASSPQWEKGGGTEAFF
cdr3_nt: TGTGCCAGTAGTCCACAATGGGAAAAAGGGGGGGGCACTGAAGCTTTCTTT

v_call: TRBV30
d_call: .
cdr3_length: 14
clone_size: few
j_call: TRBJ1-3
cdr3_aa: CAWSRGASGNTIYF
cdr3_nt: TGTGCCTGGAGTAGGGGGGCCTCTGGAAACACCATATATTTT

v_call: TRBV28
d_call: .
cdr3_length: 19
clone_size: .
j_call: TRBJ1-5
cdr3_aa: CASSKQTRPDIYSNQPQHF
cdr3_nt: TGTGCCAGCAGCAAGCAAACCCGACCTGACATATATAGCAATCAGCCCCAGCATTTT

v_call: TRBV27
d_call: TRBD1
cdr3_length: 15
clone_size: .
j_call: TRBJ1-1
cdr3_aa: CASSPRDRGWTEAFF
cdr3_nt: TGTGCCAGCAGTCCCCGGGACAGGGGATGGACTGAAGCTTTCTTT

v_call: TRBV4-1
d_call: .
cdr3_length: 15
clone_size: .
j_call: TRBJ2-5
cdr3_aa: CASSRSGAAQETQYF
cdr3_nt: TGCGCCAGCAGCCGCTCGGGGGCGGCCCAAGAGACCCAGTACTTC

v_call: TRBV28
d_call: .
cdr3_length: 13
clone_size: .
j_call: TRBJ1-1
cdr3_aa: CASIPTGVSDAFF
cdr3_nt: TGTGCCAGCATCCCAACGGGGGTTAGTGACGCTTTCTTT

v_call: TRBV5-6
d_call: .
cdr3_length: 14
clone_size: .
j_call: TRBJ2-7
cdr3_aa: CASSPGWGPYEQYF
cdr3_nt: TGTGCCAGCAGCCCAGGGTGGGGCCCCTACGAGCAGTACTTC

v_call: TRBV30
d_call: TRBD1
cdr3_length: 15
clone_size: .
j_call: TRBJ1-5
cdr3_aa: CAWSVQGQVNQPQHF
cdr3_nt: TGTGCCTGGAGTGTACAGGGACAGGTCAATCAGCCCCAGCATTTT

v_call: TRBV10-2
d_call: .
cdr3_length: 19
clone_size: .
j_call: TRBJ2-3
cdr3_aa: CASRAGNRPLLIEPVTQYF
cdr3_nt: TGCGCCAGCAGGGCAGGGAATAGACCGCTACTTATAGAGCCCGTTACGCAGTATTTT

v_call: TRBV7-7
d_call: .
cdr3_length: 13
clone_size: .
j_call: TRBJ2-1
cdr3_aa: CASSSEGWNEQFF
cdr3_nt: TGTGCCAGCAGCTCCGAGGGTTGGAATGAGCAGTTCTTC

v_call: TRBV29-1
d_call: .
cdr3_length: 12
clone_size: .
j_call: TRBJ1-1
cdr3_aa: CSAGRPDTEAFF
cdr3_nt: TGCAGCGCTGGACGGCCGGACACTGAAGCTTTCTTT

v_call: TRBV18
d_call: .
cdr3_length: 14
clone_size: .
j_call: TRBJ1-1
cdr3_aa: CASSPQSANTEAFF
cdr3_nt: TGTGCCAGCTCACCACAGTCAGCGAACACTGAAGCTTTCTTT

v_call: TRBV6-1
d_call: .
cdr3_length: 14
clone_size: .
j_call: TRBJ1-1
cdr3_aa: CASTVGGLGTEAFF
cdr3_nt: TGTGCCAGCACCGTGGGGGGGCTGGGGACTGAAGCTTTCTTT

v_call: TRBV7-9
d_call: TRBD2
cdr3_length: 18
clone_size: .
j_call: TRBJ2-3
cdr3_aa: CASSPWFLGLFLTDTQYF
cdr3_nt: TGTGCCAGCAGCCCCTGGTTCCTGGGACTATTCCTCACAGATACGCAGTATTTT

v_call: TRBV18
d_call: .
cdr3_length: 14
clone_size: .
j_call: TRBJ2-1
cdr3_aa: CASSPGIGINEQFF
cdr3_nt: TGTGCCAGCTCACCAGGGATAGGGATCAATGAGCAGTTCTTC

v_call: TRBV11-1
d_call: .
cdr3_length: 17
clone_size: .
j_call: TRBJ1-1
cdr3_aa: CASSLSQPSGGGTEAFF
cdr3_nt: TGTGCCAGCAGCCTTTCCCAACCAAGCGGGGGCGGCACTGAAGCTTTCTTT

v_call: TRBV19
d_call: .
cdr3_length: 14
clone_size: .
j_call: TRBJ2-4
cdr3_aa: CASSIGNGKNIQYF
cdr3_nt: TGTGCCAGTAGCATAGGAAACGGCAAAAACATTCAGTACTTC

v_call: TRBV5-6
d_call: .
cdr3_length: 12
clone_size: .
j_call: TRBJ1-1
cdr3_aa: CASSLGTGEAFF
cdr3_nt: TGTGCCAGCAGCTTGGGGACGGGTGAAGCTTTCTTT

v_call: TRBV9
d_call: TRBD2
cdr3_length: 16
clone_size: once
j_call: TRBJ2-1
cdr3_aa: CASSGLSLAGRNEQFF
cdr3_nt: TGTGCCAGCAGCGGCCTTTCACTAGCGGGCAGGAATGAGCAGTTCTTC

v_call: TRBV29-1
d_call: .
cdr3_length: 13
clone_size: .
j_call: TRBJ1-1
cdr3_aa: CSVYEQGNTEAFF
cdr3_nt: TGCAGCGTTTACGAACAGGGGAACACTGAAGCTTTCTTT

v_call: TRBV10-3
d_call: .
cdr3_length: 13
clone_size: .
j_call: TRBJ2-7
cdr3_aa: CAITRAESYEQYF
cdr3_nt: TGTGCCATCACGAGGGCCGAATCCTACGAGCAGTACTTC

v_call: TRBV18
d_call: .
cdr3_length: 16
clone_size: .
j_call: TRBJ1-2
cdr3_aa: CASSPRAGDTNYGYTF
cdr3_nt: TGTGCCAGCTCACCCCGGGCAGGGGATACTAACTATGGCTACACCTTC

v_call: TRBV27
d_call: .
cdr3_length: 13
clone_size: once
j_call: TRBJ2-7
cdr3_aa: CASSTPGGLEQYF
cdr3_nt: TGTGCCAGCAGTACCCCGGGCGGGCTCGAGCAGTACTTC

v_call: TRBV12-2
d_call: .
cdr3_length: 14
clone_size: .
j_call: TRBJ2-5
cdr3_aa: CASRLVGVQETQYF
cdr3_nt: TGTGCAAGTCGCTTAGTAGGTGTCCAAGAGACCCAGTACTTC

v_call: TRBV28
d_call: TRBD1
cdr3_length: 14
clone_size: .
j_call: TRBJ1-4
cdr3_aa: CASSFMAGGEKLFF
cdr3_nt: TGTGCCAGCAGTTTTATGGCAGGGGGGGAAAAACTGTTTTTT

v_call: TRBV13
d_call: .
cdr3_length: 12
clone_size: .
j_call: TRBJ1-1
cdr3_aa: CASSLGATEAFF
cdr3_nt: TGTGCCAGCAGCTTGGGTGCCACTGAAGCTTTCTTT

v_call: TRBV7-2
d_call: .
cdr3_length: 15
clone_size: .
j_call: TRBJ1-4
cdr3_aa: CASSLNSQGNEKLFF
cdr3_nt: TGTGCCAGCAGCTTAAATTCACAGGGAAACGAAAAACTGTTTTTT

v_call: TRBV7-3
d_call: .
cdr3_length: 14
clone_size: .
j_call: TRBJ2-1
cdr3_aa: CASSPGTTPNEQFF
cdr3_nt: TGTGCCAGCAGCCCCGGGACCACCCCCAATGAGCAGTTCTTC

v_call: TRBV5-1
d_call: .
cdr3_length: 14
clone_size: .
j_call: TRBJ2-5
cdr3_aa: CASSLDLPGETQYF
cdr3_nt: TGCGCCAGCAGCTTGGATCTCCCAGGGGAGACCCAGTACTTC

v_call: TRBV4-1
d_call: .
cdr3_length: 15
clone_size: .
j_call: TRBJ1-5
cdr3_aa: CATSKRAGYNQPQHF
cdr3_nt: TGCGCCACCTCTAAGCGGGCAGGGTACAATCAGCCCCAGCATTTT

v_call: TRBV28
d_call: .
cdr3_length: 14
clone_size: .
j_call: TRBJ2-5
cdr3_aa: CASSRSDYQETQYF
cdr3_nt: TGTGCCAGCAGCCGATCGGACTACCAAGAGACCCAGTACTTC

v_call: TRBV27
d_call: TRBD1
cdr3_length: 17
clone_size: .
j_call: TRBJ1-1
cdr3_aa: CASSLSEPGQANTEAFF
cdr3_nt: TGTGCCAGCAGTTTATCCGAACCGGGACAGGCGAACACTGAAGCTTTCTTT

v_call: TRBV7-3
d_call: .
cdr3_length: 11
clone_size: .
j_call: TRBJ1-1
cdr3_aa: CASSSGTEAFF
cdr3_nt: TGTGCCAGCAGCTCCGGGACAGAAGCTTTCTTT

v_call: TRBV25-1
d_call: .
cdr3_length: 13
clone_size: .
j_call: TRBJ2-7
cdr3_aa: CASSEYGNYEQYF
cdr3_nt: TGTGCCAGCAGTGAATATGGGAACTACGAGCAGTACTTC

v_call: TRBV28
d_call: .
cdr3_length: 12
clone_size: .
j_call: TRBJ2-7
cdr3_aa: CASSLAGYEQYF
cdr3_nt: TGTGCCAGCAGTCTGGCAGGGTACGAGCAGTACTTC

v_call: TRBV27
d_call: TRBD1
cdr3_length: 14
clone_size: once
j_call: TRBJ2-7
cdr3_aa: CASSPWTGGYEQYF
cdr3_nt: TGTGCCAGCAGTCCCTGGACAGGGGGCTATGAGCAGTACTTC

v_call: TRBV5-1
d_call: .
cdr3_length: 15
clone_size: .
j_call: TRBJ2-7
cdr3_aa: CASSLNTGVSYEQYF
cdr3_nt: TGCGCCAGCAGCTTAAATACAGGAGTCTCCTACGAGCAGTACTTC

v_call: TRBV2
d_call: .
cdr3_length: 14
clone_size: .
j_call: TRBJ1-1
cdr3_aa: CASRTEGGGTEAFF
cdr3_nt: TGTGCCAGCAGAACCGAAGGTGGGGGCACTGAAGCTTTCTTT

v_call: TRBV5-8
d_call: TRBD1
cdr3_length: 14
clone_size: few
j_call: TRBJ1-5
cdr3_aa: CASGLTGRGQPQHF
cdr3_nt: TGTGCCAGCGGATTGACAGGGCGAGGTCAGCCCCAGCATTTT

v_call: TRBV5-1
d_call: .
cdr3_length: 11
clone_size: .
j_call: TRBJ2-5
cdr3_aa: CASERGETQYF
cdr3_nt: TGCGCCAGCGAAAGGGGGGAGACCCAGTACTTC

v_call: TRBV10-2
d_call: TRBD2
cdr3_length: 16
clone_size: .
j_call: TRBJ2-1
cdr3_aa: CASRTRTSGRDNEQFF
cdr3_nt: TGCGCCAGCAGAACGAGGACTAGCGGGAGGGATAATGAGCAGTTCTTC

v_call: TRBV7-3
d_call: TRBD1
cdr3_length: 13
clone_size: .
j_call: TRBJ2-7
cdr3_aa: CASSTGTGYEQYF
cdr3_nt: TGTGCCAGCAGCACCGGGACAGGGTACGAGCAGTACTTC

v_call: TRBV4-1
d_call: TRBD1
cdr3_length: 16
clone_size: .
j_call: TRBJ2-2
cdr3_aa: CASSQPGTGGLGELFF
cdr3_nt: TGCGCCAGCAGCCAACCCGGGACAGGGGGCCTCGGGGAGCTGTTTTTT

v_call: TRBV28
d_call: .
cdr3_length: 15
clone_size: few
j_call: TRBJ1-4
cdr3_aa: CASREGGRRNEKLFF
cdr3_nt: TGTGCCAGCAGGGAAGGGGGGCGTCGTAATGAAAAACTGTTTTTT

v_call: TRBV5-6
d_call: TRBD1
cdr3_length: 14
clone_size: .
j_call: TRBJ2-7
cdr3_aa: CASRPATGVYEQYF
cdr3_nt: TGTGCCAGCCGCCCCGCGACAGGGGTATACGAGCAGTACTTC

v_call: TRBV19
d_call: TRBD2
cdr3_length: 15
clone_size: .
j_call: TRBJ2-1
cdr3_aa: CASSIASGISNEQFF
cdr3_nt: TGTGCCAGTAGTATAGCGAGCGGGATAAGCAATGAGCAGTTCTTC

v_call: TRBV19
d_call: .
cdr3_length: 15
clone_size: .
j_call: TRBJ2-7
cdr3_aa: CASSTRHVSSYEQYF
cdr3_nt: TGTGCCAGTAGTACCCGACACGTGAGCTCCTACGAGCAGTACTTC

v_call: TRBV7-9
d_call: .
cdr3_length: 14
clone_size: .
j_call: TRBJ1-3
cdr3_aa: CASSWGLSGNTIYF
cdr3_nt: TGTGCCAGCAGCTGGGGCCTCTCTGGAAACACCATATATTTT

v_call: TRBV19
d_call: .
cdr3_length: 15
clone_size: .
j_call: TRBJ2-1
cdr3_aa: CASSMWGSSYNEQFF
cdr3_nt: TGTGCCAGTAGTATGTGGGGGTCTTCCTACAATGAGCAGTTCTTC

v_call: TRBV2
d_call: .
cdr3_length: 13
clone_size: few
j_call: TRBJ1-1
cdr3_aa: CASGWSPDTEAFF
cdr3_nt: TGTGCCAGCGGGTGGAGTCCTGACACTGAAGCTTTCTTT